The 31 T cell receptor beta chains presented below share a single source sample, sequenced in a study of PD-1 blockade in classical Hodgkin lymphoma. The assay was immunoSEQ multiplex PCR, and TCRdb's table has in-frame clones only and misses some. The table shows 20,000 to 25,000 clones, with 70% to 85% occurring only once. Described time point: cycle 4 day 1 (C4D1), after five to seven weeks of nivolumab. Patients all relapsed after autologous stem cell transplantation, and there was variation in brentuximab vedotin exposure. This material consisted of peripheral blood mononuclear cells (PBMCs), taken before the fourth cycle of nivolumab. The origin of the receptors is a human donor with classical Hodgkin lymphoma.

The CDR3: CSVAGLLNTEAFF. CDR3 sequence (DNA): TGCAGCGTTGCAGGGCTTCTGAACACTGAAGCTTTCTTT. The chain combines TRBV29-1 with TRBJ1-1, with D possibly matching TRBD1 (5 bases). Germline CDR1 and CDR2: SQVTM and ANQGSEA. Trimming cost V 4 bases and J 0 bases, with 9 bases left between them. The CDR3 loop spans 13 amino acids.

The chain is built from TRBV10-2 and TRBJ1-1; 11 bases are a match to TRBD1. Germline CDR1 is WSHSY and CDR2 is SAAADI. The V gene end was trimmed by 6 bases and the J gene end by 1 base; junction bases not matched to a gene: 16. The CDR3 extends over 19 amino acids. For the CDR3, the DNA is TGCGCCAGCAGAAAAAAGAACCGGGACAGGGGGTCTAGGAACACTGAAGCTTTCTTT. Residues: CASRKKNRDRGSRNTEAFF.

This rearrangement joins TRBV7-3 to TRBJ2-1, with 10 bases that match TRBD1. Germline CDR1 SGHTA, CDR2 FQGTGA. Trimming at V came to 2 bases and at J to 9 bases, leaving 4 bases not matched to a gene. The CDR3 has 14 residues. The CDR3 loop reads CASSLDRGQVEQFF. CDR3 nucleotides: TGTGCCAGCAGCTTAGACAGGGGGCAGGTTGAGCAGTTCTTC.

The CDR3 coding sequence is TGTGCCAGCAGTTCCTCCGAGGGGGCCAAAGAGACCCAGTACTTC. Translation: CASSSSEGAKETQYF. The rearrangement uses TRBV28 and TRBJ2-5; 7 positions match TRBD1. The CDR3 length is 15 residues. The V and J ends lost 4 bases and 3 bases, in that order; junction bases with no gene match: 8. Germline V gene data show CDR1 as MDHEN and CDR2 as SYDVKM.

The chain joins TRBV30 to TRBJ1-2, with D possibly TRBD1 on 5 matching bases. The length of the CDR3 is 13 residues. Germline V gives CDR1 GTSNPN, CDR2 SVGIG (reference sequence). With 2 bases removed from V and 11 bases from J, the gap between germline ends came to 18 bases. CDR3 protein: CAWSLTFQGGYTF. CDR3 in DNA: TGTGCCTGGAGTTTAACTTTCCAGGGAGGGTACACCTTC.

This chain links TRBV10-3 with TRBJ2-3, with a weak D call TRBD2 (6 bases). CDR1 is ENHRY and CDR2 is SYGVKD in the germline V gene. V was pared by 0 bases and J by 2 bases, with 30 bases between. The CDR3 runs 22 residues. The CDR3 protein is CAISESRGTSSNPRYYTDTQYF. The CDR3 nucleotides are TGTGCCATCAGTGAGTCGCGGGGTACTAGTTCCAACCCCCGATACTACACAGATACGCAGTATTTT.

V and J are TRBV12-5 and TRBJ2-1, with 13 bases that match TRBD2. In germline, CDR1 is LGHNT, CDR2 FRNRAP. The junction had 16 bases not matched to a gene; V was cut back by 6 bases and J by 5 bases. The CDR3 is 19 amino acids. CDR3 sequence reads: CASGSPPTSGGVVNNEQFF. For the CDR3, the DNA is TGTGCTAGTGGCTCACCCCCAACTAGCGGGGGGGTAGTGAACAATGAGCAGTTCTTC.

In its sample, this clone was seen a few times. The chain carries TRBV30 and TRBJ1-1; a possible D gene is TRBD1 (6 bases). Deletions cut 1 base from V and 11 bases from J, with 8 bases between. This CDR3 contains 10 residues. CDR1 is GTSNPN, CDR2 SVGIG, per germline (reference sequence). The CDR3 nucleotides read TGTGCCTGGAGTGGGACAGTGGCTTTCTTT. Protein product: CAWSGTVAFF.

This clone was recorded a few times. This chain links TRBV6-4 with TRBJ1-5; D ambiguous. Germline V gene lookup returns CDR1 MRHNA and CDR2 SNTAGT. V lost 2 bases, J lost 9 bases, and 11 bases lay in between. This CDR3 region has 13 residues. The CDR3: CASSDGYGAPQHF. DNA for the CDR3: TGTGCCAGCAGTGACGGGTACGGAGCGCCCCAGCATTTT.

The CDR3, as DNA: TGTGCCAGTAGTCTAAGTGAGGGTAGTTCAGCTAACTATGGCTACACCTTC. Translating gives CASSLSEGSSANYGYTF. The gene calls are TRBV19 and TRBJ1-2; D is unresolved. Germline values: CDR1 LNHDA, CDR2 SQIVND (reference sequence). Trimming left V 5 bases short and J 0 bases short, with 19 bases between. The CDR3 is 17 residues long.

This clone was detected only once. The chain carries TRBV19 and TRBJ1-2; 9 nucleotides match TRBD1. V lost 5 bases and J lost 5; bases outside the gene matches: 12. CDR1 LNHDA and CDR2 SQIVND come from the germline V gene (reference sequence). The CDR3 runs to 16 residues. The CDR3 sequence: CASSPGQGVLFYGYTF. CDR3 nucleotide sequence: TGTGCCAGTAGTCCGGGACAGGGTGTTTTGTTTTATGGCTACACCTTC.

The sample holds one count of this clone. The J gene is TRBJ2-7, the V gene TRBV11-2; D gene uncertain. Trimming pared 1 base from V and 3 bases from J, leaving 4 bases between. The CDR3 sequence is 12 residues long. Germline CDR1 reads SGHAT; CDR2 reads FQNNGV. Here the CDR3 DNA reads TGTGCCAGCAGCTTAGTTTTCTACGAGCAGTACTTC. Protein: CASSLVFYEQYF.

The CDR3 nucleotides read TGTGCCAGCAGCTTAGCTGGGGCACCACTCTACGAGCAGTACTTC. Translation gives CASSLAGAPLYEQYF. The J gene is TRBJ2-7, the V gene TRBV7-2; the D gene is possibly TRBD1 (5 bases). The germline gives CDR1 SGHTA, CDR2 FQGNSA. Trimming took 0 bases from V and 3 from J, leaving 12 bases between them. The CDR3 is made up of 15 amino acids.

This sequence joins TRBV4-1 and TRBJ1-2; 8 bases agree with TRBD1. The germline CDR1 and CDR2 sequences are MGHRA and YSYEKL. J lost 1 base, V lost 3 bases, and 10 bases had no gene match. The CDR3 totals 17 residues. The CDR3 DNA follows: TGCGCCAGCAGCCAGGTCTTTCGACAGGGGATTAACTATGGCTACACCTTC. Translated, it gives CASSQVFRQGINYGYTF.

The chain is built from TRBV15 and TRBJ2-3; 8 nucleotides match TRBD2. The V segment lost 5 bases and the J segment 5 bases; nucleotides outside the gene matches: 9. This CDR3 spans 15 amino acids. CDR1 and CDR2 from the germline V gene are LNHNV and YYDKDF (reference sequence). Written as DNA, the CDR3 is TGTGCCACCAGCGGGCGGGGGGCGTCTCGAGATACGCAGTATTTT. It translates to CATSGRGASRDTQYF.

The CDR3 reads CASSDSIGVKGTQYF. CDR3 sequence (DNA): TGTGCCAGCAGTGACTCGATAGGGGTGAAGGGTACGCAGTATTTT. The chain uses TRBV6-4 and TRBJ2-3, with D possibly matching TRBD1 (5 bases). Germline V gene lookup returns CDR1 MRHNA and CDR2 SNTAGT. The CDR3 has 15 amino acids. V was clipped by 0 bases and J by 8 bases, with 15 bases between them.

The chain links TRBV10-3 to TRBJ2-5; 13 bases are a match to TRBD2. Germline V CDR1 and CDR2: ENHRY, SYGVKD. This CDR3 region has 17 residues. After removal of 4 bases from V and 7 bases from J, the junction contained 12 bases not matched to a gene. Here the CDR3 DNA reads TGTGCCATCAGTGGGTCGGGACTAGCGGGAAAACAGGTGACCCAGTACTTC. Protein product: CAISGSGLAGKQVTQYF.

The chain links TRBV25-1 to TRBJ1-5; D is perhaps TRBD1 (5 bases). Trimming shortened V by 0 bases and J by 1 base, and 7 bases separated the two germline ends. The CDR3 has 15 residues. Germline CDR1 reads MGHDK; CDR2 reads SYGVNS. This CDR3 reads CASSEYGGSNQPQHF. As DNA, the CDR3 is TGTGCCAGCAGTGAATACGGGGGGAGCAATCAGCCCCAGCATTTT.

The gene calls are TRBV11-3 and TRBJ2-7; TRBD1 matches 7 bases. Unmatched junction bases numbered 7, after V lost 3 bases and J lost 2 bases. This CDR3 spans 15 amino acids. Germline V lookup: CDR1 SGHNT, CDR2 YENEEA. CDR3 sequence reads: CASSFRQGFPYEQYF. CDR3 DNA sequence: TGTGCCAGCAGCTTCCGACAGGGTTTCCCCTACGAGCAGTACTTC.

This clone was seen just once. The rearrangement links TRBV7-9 to TRBJ2-5; 9 nucleotides agree with TRBD2. The trim removed 5 bases at V and 3 bases at J, leaving 7 bases unmatched. CDR1 SEHNR and CDR2 FQNEAQ come from the germline V gene (reference sequence). The CDR3 length is 15 residues. CDR3 loop: CASSLRLAAEETQYF. DNA of the CDR3: TGTGCCAGCAGCCTGAGACTAGCGGCTGAAGAGACCCAGTACTTC.

The chain has TRBV30 and TRBJ1-1; D is uncertain. Trimming took 4 bases from V and 10 from J, leaving 25 bases between them. There are 15 residues in the CDR3. Germline-derived CDR1 and CDR2 are GTSNPN and SVGIG (reference sequence). CDR3 protein: CAWKVSLDIRIGAFF. The CDR3 bases are TGTGCCTGGAAGGTGTCCCTGGATATTCGCATAGGAGCTTTCTTT.

This chain links TRBV7-9 with TRBJ2-1; no reliable D call. V dropped 5 bases and J dropped 0 bases, with 17 bases sitting between them. Germline loops: CDR1 SEHNR, CDR2 FQNEAQ (reference sequence). CDR3 length equals 17 residues. In nucleotides, the CDR3 is TGTGCCAGCAGCCCCCCCTGGTCCGTTAGCTCCTACAATGAGCAGTTCTTC. Protein: CASSPPWSVSSYNEQFF.

The rearrangement joins TRBV7-2 to TRBJ2-3, with D hard to call. CDR1 and CDR2 (germline): SGHTA, FQGNSA. CDR3 length equals 12 residues. V was pared by 4 bases and J by 4 bases, with 6 bases between. The CDR3 region is CASSSVSDTQYF. CDR3 coding DNA: TGTGCCAGCAGCTCCGTGTCAGATACGCAGTATTTT. Supplemented by reference TRBV7-2 and TRBJ2-3, the full variable domain reads GAGVSQSPSNKVTEKGKDVELRCDPISGHTALYWYRQSLGQGLEFLIYFQGNSAPDKSGLPSDRFSAERTGGSVSTLTIQRTQQEDSAVYLCASSSVSDTQYFGPGTRLTVL.

In its sample, this clone was seen a few times. The chain carries TRBV27 and TRBJ2-5; 10 positions match TRBD1. Germline V gene sequence: CDR1 MNHEY, CDR2 SMNVEV (reference sequence). V trimming: 5 bases; J trimming: 4 bases; junction bases outside the gene matches: 4. The CDR3 runs to 14 residues. The CDR3 DNA is TGTGCCAGCAGTCCTCGACAGGGGGCAGAGACCCAGTACTTC. Translating gives CASSPRQGAETQYF.

The chain couples TRBV28 to TRBJ2-5; D is unresolved. This CDR3 spans 11 amino acids. Trimming removed 7 bases from V and 8 bases from J, with 11 bases in between. CDR1 is MDHEN and CDR2 is SYDVKM in the germline V gene. CDR3 DNA: TGTGCCAGCACCGGGCAGACAACCCAGTACTTC. This translates into CASTGQTTQYF.

This chain joins TRBV5-1 and TRBJ2-7; D might be TRBD1 (6 bases). Germline V gene lookup returns CDR1 SGHRS and CDR2 YFSETQ. V was pared by 0 bases and J by 4 bases, with 11 bases between. The length of the CDR3 is 14 residues. The CDR3, as DNA: TGCGCCAGCAGCTTGGAACAGGGAAGTTACGAGCAGTACTTC. It yields the protein CASSLEQGSYEQYF.

The chain has TRBV7-9 and TRBJ2-1; D gene unclear. The germline V gene has CDR1 SEHNR and CDR2 FQNEAQ (reference sequence). V was cut by 0 bases and J by 8 bases, with 14 bases left in between. This CDR3 is built from 15 residues. In DNA form, the CDR3 reads TGTGCCAGCAGCTTAGCCGGGCCCAGCTCCGATGAGCAGTTCTTC. Its protein is CASSLAGPSSDEQFF.

V and J are TRBV4-1 and TRBJ2-5, with D maybe TRBD1 (7 bases). The CDR3 extends over 16 amino acids. Between the trimmed V and J ends, which lost 4 bases and 2 bases, there was a span of 17 bases. Germline CDR1 and CDR2: MGHRA and YSYEKL. CDR3 in DNA: TGCGCCAGCAGCCCTCCCGGCGGGACAGAGCAAGAGACCCAGTACTTC. Protein: CASSPPGGTEQETQYF.

The rearrangement joins TRBV6-1 to TRBJ1-1; TRBD1 is a possible D gene (5 bases). From germline, CDR1 is MNHNS and CDR2 SASEGT. Trimming removed 6 bases at V and 2 bases at J, with 10 bases between. The CDR3 has 13 amino acids. The CDR3 bases are TGTGCCAGCAGGGCAGGGACCAACACTGAAGCTTTCTTT. It specifies CASRAGTNTEAFF.

The genes are TRBV5-1 and TRBJ2-3; TRBD2 aligns across 8 bases. Germline V gene data show CDR1 as SGHRS and CDR2 as YFSETQ. The CDR3 covers 16 residues. Germline trimming cut 4 bases from V and 0 bases from J; bases unmatched to any gene: 7. CDR3 region: CASSLASGPSTDTQYF. The CDR3 DNA sequence: TGCGCCAGCAGCCTAGCTAGCGGGCCCAGCACAGATACGCAGTATTTT. The full variable domain, in which reference TRBV5-1 and TRBJ2-3 provide the parts outside the CDR3, is KAGVTQTPRYLIKTRGQQVTLSCSPISGHRSVSWYQQTPGQGLQFLFEYFSETQRNKGNFPGRFSGRQFSNSRSEMNVSTLELGDSALYLCASSLASGPSTDTQYFGPGTRLTVL.

A few counts support this clone. The gene calls are TRBV9 and TRBJ2-1, with D perhaps being TRBD1 or TRBD2 (6 bases each). Germline V gives CDR1 SGDLS, CDR2 YYNGEE. V lost 5 bases to trimming and J lost 6 bases, with 27 bases between them. The CDR3 sequence is 18 residues long. CDR3 sequence: CASSSQPVQGLGGNEQFF. The CDR3 DNA follows: TGTGCCAGCAGTTCACAGCCGGTACAGGGTTTGGGAGGCAATGAGCAGTTCTTC.